This record concerns one T cell receptor (beta chain) sequence. The CDR3 has 16 amino acids. Germline V gene sequence: CDR1 SGHTA, CDR2 FQGNSA. The data were taken from a study of T cells expressing NK-cell markers. TCRdb reprocessed the 5' RACE reads, keeping one entry per CDR3 protein, no DNA. The specimen's table records 400,000 to 450,000 distinct CDR3 sequences. The clonotype was recovered from a woman aged 18 to 75 in good health. The chain links TRBV7-2 to TRBJ2-5; as DNA is missing, the TRBD1 call by TCRdb cannot be tested. The sequencing input was blood T cells: a sorted CD56 or NKG2C T cell subset, CD4+ or CD8+ T cells, or bulk PBMC T cells (not recorded which). CDR3 region: CASSLGPQGSQETQYF.